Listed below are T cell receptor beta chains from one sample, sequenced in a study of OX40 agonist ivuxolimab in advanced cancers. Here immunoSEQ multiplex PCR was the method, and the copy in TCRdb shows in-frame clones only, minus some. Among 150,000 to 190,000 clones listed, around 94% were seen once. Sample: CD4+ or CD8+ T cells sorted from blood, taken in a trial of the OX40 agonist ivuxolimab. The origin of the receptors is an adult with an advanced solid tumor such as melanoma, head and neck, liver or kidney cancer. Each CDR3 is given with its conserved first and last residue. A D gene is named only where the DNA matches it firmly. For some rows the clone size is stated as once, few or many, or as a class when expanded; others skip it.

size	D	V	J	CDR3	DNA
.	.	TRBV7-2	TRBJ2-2	CASSLSTGRAGELFF	TGTGCCAGCAGCTTATCCACAGGGCGAGCCGGGGAGCTGTTTTTT
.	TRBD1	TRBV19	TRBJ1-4	CASSFTGGNEKLFF	TGTGCCAGTAGTTTTACAGGGGGGAATGAAAAACTGTTTTTT
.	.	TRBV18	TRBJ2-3	CASSPFPGRVRVDTQYF	TGTGCCAGCTCACCATTCCCTGGAAGAGTGAGAGTAGATACGCAGTATTTT
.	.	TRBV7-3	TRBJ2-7	CASSLFPYEQYF	TGTGCCAGCAGCTTATTTCCCTACGAGCAGTACTTC
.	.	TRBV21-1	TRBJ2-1	CASSKAGWGPYNEQFF	TGTGCCAGCAGCAAAGCGGGGTGGGGGCCTTACAATGAGCAGTTCTTC
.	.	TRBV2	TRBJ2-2	CASRTGANTGELFF	TGTGCCAGCAGGACCGGAGCGAACACCGGGGAGCTGTTTTTT
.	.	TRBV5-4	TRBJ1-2	CASRIAGATNYGYTF	TGTGCCAGCAGGATCGCAGGGGCGACTAACTATGGCTACACCTTC
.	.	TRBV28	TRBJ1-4	CASIGHEKLFF	TGTGCCAGCATCGGCCATGAAAAACTGTTTTTT
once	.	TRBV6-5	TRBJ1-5	CASTPGYQPQHF	TGTGCCAGCACCCCAGGGTATCAGCCCCAGCATTTT
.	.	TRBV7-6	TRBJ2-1	CASSRGTNNEQFF	TGTGCCAGCAGCCGTGGGACAAACAATGAGCAGTTCTTC
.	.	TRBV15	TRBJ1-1	CATSRGSGVTEAFF	TGTGCCACCAGCAGAGGGTCAGGGGTCACTGAAGCTTTCTTT
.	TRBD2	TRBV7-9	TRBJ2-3	CASGLAGSTDTQYF	TGTGCCAGCGGACTAGCGGGCAGCACAGATACGCAGTATTTT